These 32 T cell receptor beta chains were all obtained from the same sample, sequenced in a study of early T cells in non-severe SARS-CoV-2 infection (dated by TCRdb to 2020 to 2022). The library was obtained by 5' RACE. This sample was sequenced with a NextSeq 500. TCRdb trimmed public reads at Q25 via fastp, called clones via MiXCR and kept in-frame beta chains. One record per CDR3 amino acid sequence lists the most common genes and DNA. The sample yields tens of thousands of distinct CDR3 sequences; around 5.1% were counted once. The ten most abundant clones make up under 4.5% of the sample. The sample in question was whole blood, obtained at baseline. The source of these receptors is an adult who was a healthcare worker with PCR-confirmed SARS-CoV-2 infection or an uninfected control (not recorded which).

This clonotype was picked up a small number of times. The rearrangement uses TRBV7-2 and TRBJ2-7, with TRBD1 matching 8 bases. Looked up from germline, CDR1 is SGHTA and CDR2 is FQGNSA. The CDR3 is made up of 14 amino acids. Losses at the gene ends were 4 bases for V and 5 bases for J; bases not matched to a gene: 7. CDR3 nucleotide sequence: TGTGCCAGCAGCTACAGGACAGGGTGGGACGAGCAGTACTTC. Translated, it gives CASSYRTGWDEQYF. Supplemented by reference TRBV7-2 and TRBJ2-7, the full variable domain reads GAGVSQSPSNKVTEKGKDVELRCDPISGHTALYWYRQSLGQGLEFLIYFQGNSAPDKSGLPSDRFSAERTGGSVSTLTIQRTQQEDSAVYLCASSYRTGWDEQYFGPGTRLTVT.

This clonotype has a handful of counts. The chain joins TRBV29-1 to TRBJ2-7; 11 positions match TRBD1. The junction had 7 bases not matched to a gene; V was cut back by 6 bases and J by 3 bases. The CDR3 is 14 amino acids. Germline V lookup: CDR1 SQVTM, CDR2 ANQGSEA. The CDR3 DNA follows: TGCAGCGTCCGCGGGACAGGGGGTGACTACGAGCAGTACTTC. It codes for CSVRGTGGDYEQYF.

This clonotype has a count of ten or more. The chain recombines TRBV25-1 with TRBJ1-1, with D maybe TRBD1 (6 bases). Germline CDR1 is MGHDK and CDR2 is SYGVNS. The CDR3 has 15 amino acids. Trimming removed 3 bases at V and 0 bases at J, with 11 bases between. Here the CDR3 reads CASSDRRDMNTEAFF. The DNA for the CDR3 is TGTGCCAGCAGTGACAGACGGGACATGAACACTGAAGCTTTCTTT.

In this sample, this clonotype is medium-sized (0.01 to 0.1%). V is TRBV7-2 and J is TRBJ2-7; TRBD1 matches 9 bases. The CDR3 is 15 residues long. Looked up from germline, CDR1 is SGHTA and CDR2 is FQGNSA. Germline trimming cut 5 bases from V and 1 base from J; bases unmatched to any gene: 6. In DNA form, the CDR3 reads TGTGCCAGCAGCCGAGAACAGGGGGCTTCCTACGAGCAGTACTTC. Its protein product is CASSREQGASYEQYF. The whole variable domain, remainder taken from reference TRBV7-2 and TRBJ2-7, is GAGVSQSPSNKVTEKGKDVELRCDPISGHTALYWYRQSLGQGLEFLIYFQGNSAPDKSGLPSDRFSAERTGGSVSTLTIQRTQQEDSAVYLCASSREQGASYEQYFGPGTRLTVT.

In its sample, this clonotype was seen many times. The chain has TRBV7-9 and TRBJ1-5, with TRBD1 matching over 9 bases. Germline trimming cut 5 bases from V and 5 bases from J; bases unmatched to any gene: 10. There are 16 residues in the CDR3. The germline gives CDR1 SEHNR, CDR2 FQNEAQ (reference sequence). The CDR3 here is CASSLRTGETHQPQHF. Here the CDR3 DNA reads TGTGCCAGCAGCCTACGGACAGGGGAGACCCATCAGCCCCAGCATTTT.

At least ten counts were recorded for this clonotype. The chain couples TRBV6-6 to TRBJ2-7; no reliable D call. Germline V gene data show CDR1 as MNHNY and CDR2 as SVGAGI (reference sequence). This CDR3 spans 13 amino acids. V lost 0 bases, J lost 3 bases, and 6 bases lay in between. In nucleotides, the CDR3 is TGTGCCAGCAGTTACTCAGACCGCTACGAGCAGTACTTC. Protein product: CASSYSDRYEQYF.

This clonotype was picked up many times. The chain carries TRBV20-1 and TRBJ2-3; 7 positions agree with TRBD2. CDR1 DFQATT and CDR2 SNEGSKA come from the germline V gene (reference sequence). The V segment lost 6 bases and the J segment 2 bases; nucleotides outside the gene matches: 5. The CDR3 runs 13 residues. The CDR3 bases are TGCAGTGCGGGACTACAAGTCACAGATACGCAGTATTTT. This translates into CSAGLQVTDTQYF.

This clonotype has a count of ten or more. The chain employs TRBV20-1 and TRBJ1-2; TRBD1 matches 7 bases. The trim removed 3 bases at V and 2 bases at J, leaving 6 bases unmatched. The CDR3 loop spans 14 amino acids. Germline V gene sequence: CDR1 DFQATT, CDR2 SNEGSKA (reference sequence). The CDR3 DNA reads TGCAGTGCTAGGGGGGACAGCAGAAACTATGGCTACACCTTC. Amino acid sequence: CSARGDSRNYGYTF.

The rearrangement links TRBV11-2 to TRBJ1-5; TRBD1 matches at 12 bases. V was clipped by 3 bases and J by 7 bases; unmatched bases: 4. The CDR3 length is 15 residues. CDR1 is SGHAT, CDR2 FQNNGV, per germline. CDR3 amino acids: CASSLGQGAGQPQHF. DNA of the CDR3: TGTGCCAGCAGCTTGGGACAGGGGGCAGGACAGCCCCAGCATTTT.

This clonotype was picked up many times. The chain has TRBV6-7 and TRBJ2-2; the match to TRBD2 covers 13 bases. TRBV6-7 is sorted into the ORF group, with uncertain function. The CDR3 has 16 residues. V shed 9 bases, J shed 6 bases, and the junction held 10 bases outside the gene matches. As DNA, the CDR3 is TGTGCCAGGGGGGATCGGACTAGCGGGAGACCCGGGGAGCTGTTTTTT. Its protein is CARGDRTSGRPGELFF.

The chain joins TRBV7-2 to TRBJ2-7; D is undetermined. The CDR3 spans 15 residues. V was pared by 0 bases and J by 7 bases, with 16 bases between. In germline, CDR1 is SGHTA, CDR2 FQGNSA. The CDR3 protein is CASSLALPPIQEQYF. CDR3 coding DNA: TGTGCCAGCAGCTTAGCTCTTCCCCCGATTCAAGAGCAGTACTTC.

The table lists this clonotype with many counts. This chain links TRBV29-1 with TRBJ2-2; the match to TRBD2 covers 13 bases. The CDR3 extends over 15 amino acids. Per the germline V gene, CDR1 is SQVTM and CDR2 is ANQGSEA. The V segment lost 6 bases and the J segment 5 bases; nucleotides outside the gene matches: 6. Here the CDR3 reads CSVRGLAGRTGELFF. The CDR3 bases are TGCAGCGTCCGGGGACTAGCGGGACGGACCGGGGAGCTGTTTTTT.

This clonotype came up many times. The rearrangement joins TRBV3-1 to TRBJ1-2; no clear D. CDR1 is LGHDT, CDR2 YNNKEL, per germline (reference sequence). This CDR3 has 15 amino acids. Trimming left V 4 bases short and J 0 bases short, with 12 bases between. The CDR3 loop reads CASSPPYTPNYGYTF. CDR3 in DNA: TGTGCCAGCAGCCCCCCATATACCCCTAACTATGGCTACACCTTC.

This clonotype came up many times. The rearrangement uses TRBV9 and TRBJ2-5; TRBD1 agrees at 9 bases. The junction had 10 bases not matched to a gene; V was cut back by 2 bases and J by 5 bases. Per the germline V gene, CDR1 is SGDLS and CDR2 is YYNGEE. The CDR3 spans 16 residues. The CDR3 loop reads CASSVSVQGARETQYF. The CDR3 DNA reads TGTGCCAGCAGCGTTTCAGTACAGGGGGCTCGGGAGACCCAGTACTTC.

This clonotype was recorded many times. The genes are TRBV12-5 and TRBJ1-5; D not certain. This CDR3 is 11 amino acids long. Trimming removed 5 bases at V and 4 bases at J, with 3 bases between. The germline gives CDR1 LGHNT, CDR2 FRNRAP. In DNA form, the CDR3 reads TGTGCTAGTGGTGTGAATCAGCCCCAGCATTTT. Protein sequence: CASGVNQPQHF.

This clonotype was counted many times. The chain is built from TRBV12-3 or TRBV12-4 and TRBJ1-3; D possibly corresponds to TRBD1 (5 bases). V lost 6 bases and J lost 2, with 14 bases in between. CDR3 size: 15 residues. CDR3 amino acids: CASSVQGGAGNTIYF. CDR3 bases: TGTGCCAGCAGCGTGCAGGGAGGAGCTGGAAACACCATATATTTT.

This clonotype showed up many times. The J gene is TRBJ2-7, the V gene TRBV6-1; TRBD1 matches 7 bases. The V gene's germline CDR1 is MNHNS and CDR2 SASEGT. The V segment lost 7 bases and the J segment 3 bases; nucleotides outside the gene matches: 3. The CDR3 has 12 residues. The CDR3: CASIQGSYEQYF. Written as DNA, the CDR3 is TGTGCCAGCATACAGGGGAGCTACGAGCAGTACTTC.

This clonotype appeared a few times. The V gene is TRBV18, the J gene TRBJ1-2; D perhaps matches TRBD1 (5 bases). The length of the CDR3 is 15 residues. Trimming cost V 4 bases and J 2 bases, with 14 bases left between them. CDR1 and CDR2 from the germline V gene are KGHSH and LQKENI. CDR3 nucleotide sequence: TGTGCCAGCTCACTCCTCCCGGACAAGAACTATGGCTACACCTTC. It translates to CASSLLPDKNYGYTF.

This chain joins TRBV5-1 and TRBJ1-5; D uncertain. From germline, CDR1 is SGHRS and CDR2 YFSETQ. The CDR3 consists of 12 residues. With 0 bases removed from V and 6 bases from J, the gap between germline ends came to 4 bases. The CDR3 DNA reads as TGCGCCAGCAGCTTGGACGGTCAGCCCCAGCATTTT. Residues: CASSLDGQPQHF.

There are many counts of this clonotype. The V call is TRBV5-5, the J call TRBJ2-5; 12 bases are a match to TRBD1. Trimming removed 2 bases from V and 2 bases from J; junction bases left unmatched: 4. Germline CDR1 is SGHKS and CDR2 is YYEKEE (reference sequence). CDR3 size: 16 residues. For the CDR3, the DNA is TGTGCCAGCAGCTTAGAGGGACAGGGGGCTCAAGAGACCCAGTACTTC. This gives the protein CASSLEGQGAQETQYF.

This clonotype showed up just a few times. The CDR3 coding sequence is TGTGCCAGCGAGAGTCAGAGCGTTTACGAGCAGTACTTC. Protein sequence: CASESQSVYEQYF. This rearrangement joins TRBV6-1 to TRBJ2-7; the D is unclear. Germline CDR1 reads MNHNS; CDR2 reads SASEGT. The CDR3 length is 13 residues. The ends were cut back, 8 bases at V and 4 bases at J, with 15 bases in the middle.

A word on this clonotype: No DNA is shown, since the ends of the CDR3 on it are uncertain; the CDR3 is the one TCRdb lists. This chain links TRBV2 with TRBJ2-7; the listed D gene, TRBD1, was not tested against the DNA. Germline assignment: CDR1 SNHLY and CDR2 FYNNEI. The CDR3 has 11 amino acids, counting both end residues. The CDR3 loop is CASSTSVSQYF.

This clonotype was counted ten times or more. The V gene is TRBV6-2 or TRBV6-3, the J gene TRBJ1-6; TRBD1 matches 8 bases. CDR3 length: 16 amino acids. Germline loops: CDR1 MNHEY, CDR2 SVGEGT. J gave up 7 bases and V 7 bases, and 12 bases lay outside the gene matches. The CDR3 loop is CASINSGTGPNSPLHF. CDR3 in DNA: TGTGCCAGCATCAACTCCGGGACAGGTCCAAATTCACCCCTCCACTTT.

This clonotype has a count of ten or more. CDR3 amino acids: CASSYPSGRGNEQFF. Written as DNA, the CDR3 is TGTGCCAGCAGTTACCCCAGCGGGAGGGGCAATGAGCAGTTCTTC. The chain employs TRBV6-5 and TRBJ2-1, with TRBD2 matching over 10 bases. The junction had 4 bases not matched to a gene; V was cut back by 2 bases and J by 6 bases. This CDR3 is built from 15 residues. Germline V gives CDR1 MNHEY, CDR2 SVGAGI.

This clonotype was detected many times. The chain combines TRBV10-3 with TRBJ2-7, with 8 nucleotides matching TRBD2. CDR1 and CDR2 (germline): ENHRY, SYGVKD. This CDR3 contains 15 residues. Unmatched junction bases numbered 7, after V lost 5 bases and J lost 1 base. CDR3 region: CAISTQGLGSYEQYF. CDR3 DNA: TGTGCCATCAGTACCCAGGGACTAGGATCCTACGAGCAGTACTTC.

This clonotype was observed at least ten times. The chain has TRBV10-2 and TRBJ2-7; possibly TRBD1 or TRBD2 for D (5 bases each). V was pared by 4 bases and J by 5 bases, with 6 bases between. From germline, CDR1 is WSHSY and CDR2 SAAADI. This CDR3 contains 11 residues. The CDR3 sequence: CASSVGDEQYF. Written as DNA, the CDR3 is TGCGCCAGCAGTGTGGGGGACGAGCAGTACTTC.

This clonotype was seen at least ten times. The chain is built from TRBV6-4 and TRBJ2-2, with 8 bases identical to TRBD2. Germline V gene data show CDR1 as MRHNA and CDR2 as SNTAGT. CDR3 length: 17 amino acids. Trimming cost V 0 bases and J 6 bases; bases outside gene matches: 9. The CDR3 spells CASSDSWYGRAAGELFF. The CDR3 region has the DNA TGTGCCAGCAGTGACTCATGGTACGGGAGGGCCGCCGGGGAGCTGTTTTTT.

This clonotype has at least ten counts. The chain recombines TRBV7-2 with TRBJ2-1, with 7 bases matching TRBD2. V lost 1 base, J lost 10 bases, and 7 bases stayed unmatched. CDR1 SGHTA and CDR2 FQGNSA come from the germline V gene. This CDR3 contains 14 residues. DNA for the CDR3: TGTGCCAGCAGCTTAGAAAGCGCAGCGGGAGAGCAGTTCTTC. It specifies CASSLESAAGEQFF.

V is TRBV9 and J is TRBJ2-4; TRBD1 or TRBD2 may be the D gene (5 bases each). Germline CDR1 reads SGDLS; CDR2 reads YYNGEE. With 4 bases removed from V and 8 bases from J, the gap between germline ends came to 16 bases. This CDR3 region has 14 residues. CDR3 loop: CASSTGTIRDIQYF. The CDR3 region has the DNA TGTGCCAGCAGCACCGGGACCATCCGGGACATTCAGTACTTC.

This clonotype has at least ten counts. The genes are TRBV18 and TRBJ2-7; 8 bases fit TRBD1. V shed 3 bases and J 7 bases; nucleotides not matched to a gene: 14. The germline V gene encodes CDR1 KGHSH and CDR2 LQKENI. This CDR3 has 16 residues. The CDR3 bases are TGTGCCAGCTCACCGTCTCAGGGGGCCGGTTCATTTGAGCAGTACTTC. Its translation: CASSPSQGAGSFEQYF. The entire variable domain, with the rest obtained from reference TRBV18 and TRBJ2-7, is as follows: NAGVMQNPRHLVRRRGQEARLRCSPMKGHSHVYWYRQLPEEGLKFMVYLQKENIIDESGMPKERFSAEFPKEGPSILRIQQVVRGDSAAYFCASSPSQGAGSFEQYFGPGTRLTVT.

This clonotype was picked up a small number of times. The V and J genes are TRBV5-1 and TRBJ2-1, with 14 bases identical to TRBD2. The trim removed 4 bases at V and 6 bases at J, leaving 3 bases unmatched. This CDR3 has 15 residues. Germline lookup yields CDR1 SGHRS and CDR2 YFSETQ. For the CDR3, the DNA is TGCGCCAGCAGCGAAGGGACTAGCGGGGGCAATGAGCAGTTCTTC. The encoded protein is CASSEGTSGGNEQFF.

The rearrangement uses TRBV5-1 and TRBJ1-2, with 10 positions matching TRBD1. The CDR3 spans 14 residues. The V gene's germline CDR1 is SGHRS and CDR2 YFSETQ. The V gene end was trimmed by 4 bases and the J gene end by 6 bases; junction bases not matched to a gene: 6. In DNA, the CDR3 is TGCGCCAGCAGCCCCGGGACAGGGGCCGATGGCTACACCTTC. The encoded protein is CASSPGTGADGYTF. The full variable domain, rest sourced from reference TRBV5-1 and TRBJ1-2, is KAGVTQTPRYLIKTRGQQVTLSCSPISGHRSVSWYQQTPGQGLQFLFEYFSETQRNKGNFPGRFSGRQFSNSRSEMNVSTLELGDSALYLCASSPGTGADGYTFGSGTRLTVV.